This TCR beta chain was sequenced in a study of T cells in localized non-small cell lung cancer. Study findings and constraints: Compared with tumor, uninvolved adjacent lung displayed greater T cell clonality, ranking highest overall. Adjacent lung was found to contain a median about 60 of the top 100 tumor clones.

This table comes from immunoSEQ multiplex PCR, and its TCRdb copy is limited to in-frame clones, with some not included. The sample has 17,000 or so clones; over 70% are singletons. Notes on this clone: Its specificity is unknown.

The germline V gene has CDR1 MGHRA and CDR2 YSYEKL. The V gene end was trimmed by 0 bases and the J gene end by 6 bases; junction bases not matched to a gene: 8. CDR3 length: 15 amino acids. V is TRBV4-1 and J is TRBJ2-7; the match to TRBD1 covers 7 bases. The sample here was peripheral blood, taken before any cancer treatment. The TCR sequence derives from a male donor at least 60 years old with stage III lung adenocarcinoma. CDR3 sequence: CASSQEPGQRGEQYF. In DNA form, the CDR3 reads TGCGCCAGCAGCCAAGAACCGGGACAGAGGGGCGAGCAGTACTTC.